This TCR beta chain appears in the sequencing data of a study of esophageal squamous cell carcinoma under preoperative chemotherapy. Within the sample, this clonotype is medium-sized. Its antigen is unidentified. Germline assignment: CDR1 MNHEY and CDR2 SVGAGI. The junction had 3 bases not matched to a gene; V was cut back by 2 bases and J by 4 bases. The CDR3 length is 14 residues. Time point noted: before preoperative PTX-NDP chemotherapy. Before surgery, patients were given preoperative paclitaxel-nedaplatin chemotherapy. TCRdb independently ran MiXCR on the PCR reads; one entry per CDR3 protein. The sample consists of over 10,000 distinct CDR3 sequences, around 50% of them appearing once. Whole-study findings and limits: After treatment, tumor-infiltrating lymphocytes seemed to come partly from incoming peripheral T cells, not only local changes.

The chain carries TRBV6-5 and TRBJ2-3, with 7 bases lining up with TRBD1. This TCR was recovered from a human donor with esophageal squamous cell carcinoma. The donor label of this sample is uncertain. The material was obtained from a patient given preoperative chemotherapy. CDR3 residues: CASSYDRAADTQYF. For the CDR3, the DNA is TGTGCCAGCAGTTACGACAGGGCCGCAGATACGCAGTATTTT.